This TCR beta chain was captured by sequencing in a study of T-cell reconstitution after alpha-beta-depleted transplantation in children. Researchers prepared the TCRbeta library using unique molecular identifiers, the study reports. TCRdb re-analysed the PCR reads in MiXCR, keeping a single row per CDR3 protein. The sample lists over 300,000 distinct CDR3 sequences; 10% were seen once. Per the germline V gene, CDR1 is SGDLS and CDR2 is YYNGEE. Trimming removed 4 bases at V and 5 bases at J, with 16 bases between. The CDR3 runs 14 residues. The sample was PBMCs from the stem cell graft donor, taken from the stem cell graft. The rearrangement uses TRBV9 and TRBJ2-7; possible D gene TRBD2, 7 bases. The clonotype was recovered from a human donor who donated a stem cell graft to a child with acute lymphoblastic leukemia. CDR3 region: CASSLSGGAHEQYF. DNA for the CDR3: TGTGCCAGCAGCTTGAGTGGGGGGGCCCACGAGCAGTACTTC.